This T cell receptor (beta chain) was recovered during a study of T-cell memory formation after mild COVID-19. Regarding the study as a whole: For contracting clones, CD4+ ones sat mainly in CM and EM, CD8+ in EMRA.

In the case of this clonotype: Its cognate antigen is unknown.

TCR alpha and TCR beta cDNA libraries carrying sample barcodes and UMIs came from 5'RACE with constant-segment primers. TCRdb re-derived calls from the 5' RACE reads in MiXCR, one entry per CDR3 protein. Among 150,000 to 200,000 distinct CDR3 sequences, 14% were seen once, and the ten largest hold less than 15%. The CDR3 is 15 amino acids. The trim removed 4 bases at V and 5 bases at J, leaving 5 bases unmatched. J is TRBJ2-1 and V is TRBV12-3 or TRBV12-4, with 10 bases aligning to TRBD2. Specimen: PBMCs or a T cell subset sorted from them (not recorded which). This sequence originates from an adult woman who had mild COVID-19 (a few samples of this study predate the infection). Cell type and time point are not known. The CDR3 nucleotides read TGTGCCAGCAGTTCTCGGCTAGCGGGAGACAATGAGCAGTTCTTC. Amino acid sequence: CASSSRLAGDNEQFF.